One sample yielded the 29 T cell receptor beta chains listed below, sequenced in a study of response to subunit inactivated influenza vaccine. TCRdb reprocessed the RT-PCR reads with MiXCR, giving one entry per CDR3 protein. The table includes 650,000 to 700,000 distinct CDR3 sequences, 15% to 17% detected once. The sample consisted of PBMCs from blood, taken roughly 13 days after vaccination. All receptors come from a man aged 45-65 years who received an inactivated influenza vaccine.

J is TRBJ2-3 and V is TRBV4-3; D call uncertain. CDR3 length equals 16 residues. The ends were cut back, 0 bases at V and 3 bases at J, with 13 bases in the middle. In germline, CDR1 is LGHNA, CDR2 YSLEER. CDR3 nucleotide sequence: TGCGCCAGCAGCCAAGAGGCAGGCCTGGGGACAGATACGCAGTATTTT. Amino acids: CASSQEAGLGTDTQYF.

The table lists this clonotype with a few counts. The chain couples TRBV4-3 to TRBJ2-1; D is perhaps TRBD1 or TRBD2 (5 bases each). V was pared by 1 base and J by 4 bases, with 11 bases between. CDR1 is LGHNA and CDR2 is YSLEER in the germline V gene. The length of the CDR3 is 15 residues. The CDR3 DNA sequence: TGCGCCAGCAGCCAAGCCGGGACCTTGTACAATGAGCAGTTCTTC. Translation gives CASSQAGTLYNEQFF.

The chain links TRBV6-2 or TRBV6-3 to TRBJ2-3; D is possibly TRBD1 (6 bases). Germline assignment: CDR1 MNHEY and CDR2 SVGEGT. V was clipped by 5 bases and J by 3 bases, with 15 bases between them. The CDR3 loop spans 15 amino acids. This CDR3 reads CASSRDTLITDTQYF. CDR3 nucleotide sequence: TGTGCCAGCAGTCGGGACACCCTGATAACAGATACGCAGTATTTT.

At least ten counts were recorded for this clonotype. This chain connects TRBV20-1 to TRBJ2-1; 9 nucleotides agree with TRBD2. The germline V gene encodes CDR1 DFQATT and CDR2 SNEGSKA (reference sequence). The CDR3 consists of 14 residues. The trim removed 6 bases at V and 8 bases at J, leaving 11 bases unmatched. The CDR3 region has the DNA TGCAGTGCCGAGTGGGGTAGCGGGAGTGATGAGCAGTTCTTC. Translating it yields CSAEWGSGSDEQFF.

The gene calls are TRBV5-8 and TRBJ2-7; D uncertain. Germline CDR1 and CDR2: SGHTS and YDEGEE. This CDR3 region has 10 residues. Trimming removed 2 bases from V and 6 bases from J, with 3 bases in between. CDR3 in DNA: TGTGCCAGCAGCTTAATCGAGCAGTACTTC. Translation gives CASSLIEQYF.

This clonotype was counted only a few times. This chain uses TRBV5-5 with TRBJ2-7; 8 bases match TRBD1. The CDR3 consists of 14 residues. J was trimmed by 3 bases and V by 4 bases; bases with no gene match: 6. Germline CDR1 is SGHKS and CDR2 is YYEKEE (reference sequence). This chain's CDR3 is CASSARDRFYEQYF. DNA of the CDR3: TGTGCCAGCAGCGCCCGGGACAGGTTCTACGAGCAGTACTTC.

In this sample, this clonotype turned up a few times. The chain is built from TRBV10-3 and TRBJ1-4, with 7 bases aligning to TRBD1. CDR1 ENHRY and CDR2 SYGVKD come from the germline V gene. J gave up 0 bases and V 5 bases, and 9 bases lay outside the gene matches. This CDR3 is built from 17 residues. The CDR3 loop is CAISRRDRHATNEKLFF. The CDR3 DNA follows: TGTGCCATCAGTCGCCGGGACAGACATGCAACTAATGAAAAACTGTTTTTT.

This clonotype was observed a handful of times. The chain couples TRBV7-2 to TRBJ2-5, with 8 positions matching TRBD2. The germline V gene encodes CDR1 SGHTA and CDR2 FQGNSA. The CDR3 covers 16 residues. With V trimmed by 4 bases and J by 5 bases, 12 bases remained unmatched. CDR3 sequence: CASSYSVAGGGETQYF. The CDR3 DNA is TGTGCCAGCAGCTATAGTGTGGCGGGGGGTGGTGAGACCCAGTACTTC.

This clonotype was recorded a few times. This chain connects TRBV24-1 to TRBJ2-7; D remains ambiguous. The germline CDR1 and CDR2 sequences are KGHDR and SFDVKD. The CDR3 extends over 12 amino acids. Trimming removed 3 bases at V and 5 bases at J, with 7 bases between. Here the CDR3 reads CATSDGPDEQYF. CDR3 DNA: TGTGCCACCAGTGATGGCCCTGACGAGCAGTACTTC.

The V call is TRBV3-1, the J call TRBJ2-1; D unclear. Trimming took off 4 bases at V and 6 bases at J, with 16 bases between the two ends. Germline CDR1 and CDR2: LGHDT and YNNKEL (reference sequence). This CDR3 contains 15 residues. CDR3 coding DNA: TGTGCCAGCAGCCTGGACCATATGCCGGTCAATGAGCAGTTCTTC. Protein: CASSLDHMPVNEQFF.

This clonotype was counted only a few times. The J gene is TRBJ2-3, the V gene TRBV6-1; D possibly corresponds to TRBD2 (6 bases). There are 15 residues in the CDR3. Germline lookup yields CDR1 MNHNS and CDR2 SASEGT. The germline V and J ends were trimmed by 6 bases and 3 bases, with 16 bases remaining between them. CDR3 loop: CASRIAVERTDTQYF. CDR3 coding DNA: TGTGCCAGCAGAATAGCGGTTGAGCGGACAGATACGCAGTATTTT.

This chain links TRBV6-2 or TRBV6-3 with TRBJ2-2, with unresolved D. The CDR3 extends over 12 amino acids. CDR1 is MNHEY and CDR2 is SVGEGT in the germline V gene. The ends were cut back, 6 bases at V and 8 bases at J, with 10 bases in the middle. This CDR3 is CASRPTLGELFF. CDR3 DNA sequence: TGTGCCAGCAGACCTACCCTTGGGGAGCTGTTTTTT.

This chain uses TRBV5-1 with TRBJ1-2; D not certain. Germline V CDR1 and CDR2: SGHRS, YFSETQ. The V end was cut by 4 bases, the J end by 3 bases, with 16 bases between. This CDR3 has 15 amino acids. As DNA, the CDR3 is TGCGCCAGCAGCCATAACACAATCGGGGACTATGGCTACACCTTC. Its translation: CASSHNTIGDYGYTF.

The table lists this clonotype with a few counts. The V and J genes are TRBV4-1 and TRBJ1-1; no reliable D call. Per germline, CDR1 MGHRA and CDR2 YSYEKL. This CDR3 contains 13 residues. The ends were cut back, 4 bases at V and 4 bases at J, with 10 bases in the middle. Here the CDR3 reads CASSLEEGTEAFF. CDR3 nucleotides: TGCGCCAGCAGCCTAGAGGAGGGCACTGAAGCTTTCTTT.

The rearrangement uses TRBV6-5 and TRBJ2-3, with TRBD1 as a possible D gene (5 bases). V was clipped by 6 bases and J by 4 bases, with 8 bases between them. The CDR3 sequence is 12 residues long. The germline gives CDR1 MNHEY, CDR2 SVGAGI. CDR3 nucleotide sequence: TGTGCCAGCAGAACGACAGCAGATACGCAGTATTTT. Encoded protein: CASRTTADTQYF.

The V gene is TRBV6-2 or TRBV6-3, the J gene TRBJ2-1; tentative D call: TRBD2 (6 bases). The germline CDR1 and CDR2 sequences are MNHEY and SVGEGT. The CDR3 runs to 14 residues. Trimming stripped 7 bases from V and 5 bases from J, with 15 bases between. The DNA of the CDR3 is TGTGCCAGCAAGGGCGGGGCAGGGAACAATGAGCAGTTCTTC. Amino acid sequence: CASKGGAGNNEQFF.

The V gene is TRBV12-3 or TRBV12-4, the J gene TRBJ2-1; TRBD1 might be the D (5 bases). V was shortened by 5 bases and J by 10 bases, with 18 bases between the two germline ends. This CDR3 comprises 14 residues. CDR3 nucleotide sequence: TGTGCCAGCAGTATTCTGGGGCCGGAATACGAGCAGTTCTTC. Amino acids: CASSILGPEYEQFF.

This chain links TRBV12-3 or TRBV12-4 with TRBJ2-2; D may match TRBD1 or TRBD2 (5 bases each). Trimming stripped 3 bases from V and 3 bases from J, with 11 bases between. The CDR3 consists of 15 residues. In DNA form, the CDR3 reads TGTGCCAGCAGTTTTCGGGACCGATACACCGGGGAGCTGTTTTTT. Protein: CASSFRDRYTGELFF.

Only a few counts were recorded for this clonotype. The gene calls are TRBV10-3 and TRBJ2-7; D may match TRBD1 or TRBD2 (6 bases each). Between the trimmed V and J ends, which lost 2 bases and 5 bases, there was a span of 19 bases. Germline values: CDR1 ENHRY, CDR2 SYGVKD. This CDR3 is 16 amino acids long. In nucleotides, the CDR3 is TGTGCCATCAGTGAGATCTTAGGGGGGACAATCAACGAGCAGTACTTC. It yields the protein CAISEILGGTINEQYF.

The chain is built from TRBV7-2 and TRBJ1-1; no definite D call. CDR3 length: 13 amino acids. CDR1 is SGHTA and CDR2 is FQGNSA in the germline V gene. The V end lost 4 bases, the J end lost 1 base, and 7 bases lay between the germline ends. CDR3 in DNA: TGTGCCAGCAGCTCTAAACGGAACACTGAAGCTTTCTTT. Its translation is CASSSKRNTEAFF.

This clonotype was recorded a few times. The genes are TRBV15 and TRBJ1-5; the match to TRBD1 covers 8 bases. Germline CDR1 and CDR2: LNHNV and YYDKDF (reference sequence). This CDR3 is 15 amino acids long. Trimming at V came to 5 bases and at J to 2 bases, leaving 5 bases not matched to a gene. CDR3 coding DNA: TGTGCCACCAGCCTGGACAGGGTCGGCAATCAGCCCCAGCATTTT. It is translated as CATSLDRVGNQPQHF.

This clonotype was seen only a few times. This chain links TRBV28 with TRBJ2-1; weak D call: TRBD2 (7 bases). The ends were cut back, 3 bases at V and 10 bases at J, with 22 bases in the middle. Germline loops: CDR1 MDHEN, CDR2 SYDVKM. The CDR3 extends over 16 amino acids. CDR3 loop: CASSLAGGGAFDEQFF. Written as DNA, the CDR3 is TGTGCCAGCAGTTTGGCAGGTGGGGGGGCTTTTGACGAGCAGTTCTTC.

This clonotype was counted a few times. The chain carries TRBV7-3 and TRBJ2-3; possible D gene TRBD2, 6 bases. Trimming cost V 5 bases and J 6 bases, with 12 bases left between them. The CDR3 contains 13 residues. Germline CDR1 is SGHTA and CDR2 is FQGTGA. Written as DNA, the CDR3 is TGTGCCAGCAGCCCAGGACTATCCGATACGCAGTATTTT. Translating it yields CASSPGLSDTQYF.

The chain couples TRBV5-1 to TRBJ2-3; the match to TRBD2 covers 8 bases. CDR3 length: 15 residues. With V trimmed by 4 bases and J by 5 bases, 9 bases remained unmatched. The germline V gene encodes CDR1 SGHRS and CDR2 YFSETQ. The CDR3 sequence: CASSPPRGAVDTQYF. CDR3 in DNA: TGCGCCAGCAGCCCGCCGCGGGGGGCGGTAGATACGCAGTATTTT.

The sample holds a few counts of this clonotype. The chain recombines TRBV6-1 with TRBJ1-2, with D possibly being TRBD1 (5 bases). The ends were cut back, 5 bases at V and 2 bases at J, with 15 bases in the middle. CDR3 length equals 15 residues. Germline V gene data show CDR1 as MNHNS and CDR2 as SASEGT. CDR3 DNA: TGTGCCAGCAGTAAATCCCGAACAGGCAACTATGGCTACACCTTC. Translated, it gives CASSKSRTGNYGYTF.

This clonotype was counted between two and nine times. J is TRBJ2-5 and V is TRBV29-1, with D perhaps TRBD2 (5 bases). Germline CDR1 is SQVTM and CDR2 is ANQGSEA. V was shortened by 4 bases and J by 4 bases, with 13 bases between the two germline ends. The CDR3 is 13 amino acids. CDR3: CSVADSARETQYF. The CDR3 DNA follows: TGCAGCGTTGCAGATAGCGCGCGAGAGACCCAGTACTTC.

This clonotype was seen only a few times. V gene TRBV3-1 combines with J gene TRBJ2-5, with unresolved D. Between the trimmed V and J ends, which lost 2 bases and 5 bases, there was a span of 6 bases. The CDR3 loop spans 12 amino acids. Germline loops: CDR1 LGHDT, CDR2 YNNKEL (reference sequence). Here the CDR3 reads CASSQNGETQYF. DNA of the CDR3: TGTGCCAGCAGCCAAAATGGGGAGACCCAGTACTTC.

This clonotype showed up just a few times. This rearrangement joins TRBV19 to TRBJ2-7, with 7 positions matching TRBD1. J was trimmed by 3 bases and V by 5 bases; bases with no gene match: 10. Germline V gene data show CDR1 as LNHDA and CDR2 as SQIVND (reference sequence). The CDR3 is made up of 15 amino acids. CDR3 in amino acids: CASSPRQGVLYEQYF. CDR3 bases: TGTGCCAGTAGTCCGCGACAGGGCGTTCTCTACGAGCAGTACTTC.

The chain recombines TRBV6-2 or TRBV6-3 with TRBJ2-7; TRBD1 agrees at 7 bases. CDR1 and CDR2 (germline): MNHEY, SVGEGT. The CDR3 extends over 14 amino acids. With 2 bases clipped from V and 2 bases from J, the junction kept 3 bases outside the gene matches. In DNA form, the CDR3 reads TGTGCCAGCAGTTACGGCCAGGGGGCCTACGAGCAGTACTTC. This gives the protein CASSYGQGAYEQYF.